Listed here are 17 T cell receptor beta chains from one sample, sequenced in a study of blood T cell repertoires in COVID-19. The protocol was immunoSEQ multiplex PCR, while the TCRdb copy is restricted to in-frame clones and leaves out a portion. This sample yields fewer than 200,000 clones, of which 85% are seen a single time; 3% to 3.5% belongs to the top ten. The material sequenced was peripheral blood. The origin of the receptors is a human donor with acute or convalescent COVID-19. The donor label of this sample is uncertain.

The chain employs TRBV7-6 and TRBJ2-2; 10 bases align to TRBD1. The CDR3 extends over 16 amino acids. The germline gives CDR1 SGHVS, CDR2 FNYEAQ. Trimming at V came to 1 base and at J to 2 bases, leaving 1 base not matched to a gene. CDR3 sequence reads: CASSLGTGGNTGELFF. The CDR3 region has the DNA TGTGCCAGCAGCTTAGGGACAGGGGGTAACACCGGGGAGCTGTTTTTT.

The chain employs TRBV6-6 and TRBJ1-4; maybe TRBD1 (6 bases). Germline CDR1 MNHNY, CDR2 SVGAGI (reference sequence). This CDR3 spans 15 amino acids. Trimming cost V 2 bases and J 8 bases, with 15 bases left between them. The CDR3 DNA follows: TGTGCCAGCAGTTACGAGGGTAGGGGGGGAGAAAAACTGTTTTTT. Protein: CASSYEGRGGEKLFF.

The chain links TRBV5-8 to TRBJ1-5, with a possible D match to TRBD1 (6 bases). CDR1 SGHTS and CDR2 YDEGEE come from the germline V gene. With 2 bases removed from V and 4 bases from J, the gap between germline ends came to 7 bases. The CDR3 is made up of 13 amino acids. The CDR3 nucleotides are TGTGCCAGCAGCTTTAGGGGGAATCAGCCCCAGCATTTT. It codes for CASSFRGNQPQHF.

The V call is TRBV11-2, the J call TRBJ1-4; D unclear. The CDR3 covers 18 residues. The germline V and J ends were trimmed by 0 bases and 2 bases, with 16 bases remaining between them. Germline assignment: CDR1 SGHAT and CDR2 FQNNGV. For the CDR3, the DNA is TGTGCCAGCAGCTTAGATCCCGGGAGGTGGGCGACTAATGAAAAACTGTTTTTT. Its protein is CASSLDPGRWATNEKLFF.

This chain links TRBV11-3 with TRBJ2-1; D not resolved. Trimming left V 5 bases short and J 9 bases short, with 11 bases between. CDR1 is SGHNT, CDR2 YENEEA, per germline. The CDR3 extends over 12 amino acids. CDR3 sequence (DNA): TGTGCCAGCAGCGGCGCGGATGTTGAGCAGTTCTTC. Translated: CASSGADVEQFF.

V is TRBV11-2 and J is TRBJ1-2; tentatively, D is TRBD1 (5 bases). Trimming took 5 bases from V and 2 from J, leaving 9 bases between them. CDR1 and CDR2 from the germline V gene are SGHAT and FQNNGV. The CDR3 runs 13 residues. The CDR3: CASSPRQNYGYTF. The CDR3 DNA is TGTGCCAGCAGCCCAAGACAGAACTATGGCTACACCTTC. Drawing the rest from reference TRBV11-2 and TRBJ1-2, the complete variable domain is EAGVAQSPRYKIIEKRQSVAFWCNPISGHATLYWYQQILGQGPKLLIQFQNNGVVDDSQLPKDRFSAERLKGVDSTLKIQPAKLEDSAVYLCASSPRQNYGYTFGSGTRLTVV.

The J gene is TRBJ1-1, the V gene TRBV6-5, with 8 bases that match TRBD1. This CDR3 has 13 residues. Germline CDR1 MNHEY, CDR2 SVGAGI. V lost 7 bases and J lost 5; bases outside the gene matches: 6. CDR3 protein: CASTGQGRTEAFF. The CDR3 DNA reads TGTGCCAGCACTGGACAGGGACGGACTGAAGCTTTCTTT.

The chain's CDR3 is CASSPGQNQETQYF. CDR3 coding DNA: TGCGCCAGCAGCCCTGGACAGAATCAAGAGACCCAGTACTTC. The genes are TRBV5-1 and TRBJ2-5; D might be TRBD1 (6 bases). CDR1 SGHRS and CDR2 YFSETQ come from the germline V gene. Trimming shortened V by 4 bases and J by 2 bases, and 12 bases separated the two germline ends. The CDR3 extends over 14 amino acids.

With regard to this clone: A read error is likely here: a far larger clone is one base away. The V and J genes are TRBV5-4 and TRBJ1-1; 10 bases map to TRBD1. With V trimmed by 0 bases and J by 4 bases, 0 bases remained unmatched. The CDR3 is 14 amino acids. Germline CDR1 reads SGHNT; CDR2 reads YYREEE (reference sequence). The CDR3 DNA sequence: TGTGCCAGCAGCTTGGGGACAGGGGGCACTGAAGCTTTCTTT. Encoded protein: CASSLGTGGTEAFF.

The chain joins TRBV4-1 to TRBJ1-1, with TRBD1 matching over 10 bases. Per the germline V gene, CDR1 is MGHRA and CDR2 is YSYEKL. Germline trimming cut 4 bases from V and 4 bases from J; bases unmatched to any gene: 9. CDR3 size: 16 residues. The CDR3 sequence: CASSRGTGARGTEAFF. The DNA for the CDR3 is TGCGCCAGCAGCCGAGGGACAGGGGCGCGGGGCACTGAAGCTTTCTTT.

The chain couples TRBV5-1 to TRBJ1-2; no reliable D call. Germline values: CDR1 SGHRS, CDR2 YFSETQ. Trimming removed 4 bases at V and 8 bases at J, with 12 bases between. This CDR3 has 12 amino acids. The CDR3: CASSPGNRGYTF. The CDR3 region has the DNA TGCGCCAGCAGCCCCGGGAATCGAGGCTACACCTTC.

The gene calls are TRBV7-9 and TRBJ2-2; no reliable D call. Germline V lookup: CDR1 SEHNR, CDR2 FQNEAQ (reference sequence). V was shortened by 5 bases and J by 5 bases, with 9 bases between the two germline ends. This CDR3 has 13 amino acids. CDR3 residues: CASSPGRTGELFF. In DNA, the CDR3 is TGTGCCAGCAGCCCTGGTCGGACCGGGGAGCTGTTTTTT.

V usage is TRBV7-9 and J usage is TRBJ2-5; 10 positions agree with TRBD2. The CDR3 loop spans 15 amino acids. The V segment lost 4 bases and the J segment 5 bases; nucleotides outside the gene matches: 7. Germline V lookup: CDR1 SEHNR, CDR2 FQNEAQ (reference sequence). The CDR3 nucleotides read TGTGCCAGCAGCTACACTAGCGGGGCCGCGGAGACCCAGTACTTC. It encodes CASSYTSGAAETQYF.

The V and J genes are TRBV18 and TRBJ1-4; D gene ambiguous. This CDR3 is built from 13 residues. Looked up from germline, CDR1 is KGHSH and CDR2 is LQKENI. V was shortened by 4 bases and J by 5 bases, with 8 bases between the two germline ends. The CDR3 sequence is CASSHGKNEKLFF. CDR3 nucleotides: TGTGCCAGCTCACACGGGAAAAATGAAAAACTGTTTTTT.

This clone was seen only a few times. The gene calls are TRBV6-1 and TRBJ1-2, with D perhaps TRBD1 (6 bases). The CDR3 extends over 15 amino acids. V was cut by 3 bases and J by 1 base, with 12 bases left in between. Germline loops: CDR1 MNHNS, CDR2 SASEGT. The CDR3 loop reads CASSEGHTVNYGYTF. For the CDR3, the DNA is TGTGCCAGCAGTGAGGGACACACGGTTAACTATGGCTACACCTTC.

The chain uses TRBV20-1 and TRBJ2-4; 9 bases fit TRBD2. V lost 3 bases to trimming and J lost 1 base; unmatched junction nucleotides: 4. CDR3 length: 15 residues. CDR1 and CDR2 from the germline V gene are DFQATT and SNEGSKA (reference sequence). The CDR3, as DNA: TGCAGTGCTAGTGCCCTAGCGGGGGCCAAAAACATTCAGTACTTC. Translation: CSASALAGAKNIQYF.

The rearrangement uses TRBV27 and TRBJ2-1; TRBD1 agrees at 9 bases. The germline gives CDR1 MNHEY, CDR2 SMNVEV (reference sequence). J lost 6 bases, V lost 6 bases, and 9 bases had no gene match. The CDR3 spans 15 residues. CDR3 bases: TGTGCCAGCAGAGGCGGGACAGGGAATTTCAATGAGCAGTTCTTC. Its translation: CASRGGTGNFNEQFF.